Presented here are 28 T cell receptor beta chains from one specimen sequenced in a study of T cells in Graves' hyperthyroidism and ophthalmopathy. TCR beta CDR3 region amplification was performed from RNA transcripts. Primed by the HTBI set, a first-round RT-PCR was run on the TCR CDR3. From the multiplex PCR reads, TCRdb called clonotypes with MiXCR, one entry per CDR3 protein. The table lists hundreds of thousands of distinct CDR3 sequences, about half of them singletons. Input material: peripheral blood or thyroid tissue (not recorded which). The receptors come from a woman between 18 and 29 years old with Graves' hyperthyroidism.

On this clonotype itself: This may be a read error: a much more frequent sequence differs by one nucleotide. V is TRBV7-2 and J is TRBJ1-1; TRBD1 is a possible D gene (6 bases). The germline V gene encodes CDR1 SGHTA and CDR2 FQGNSA. Trimming shortened V by 5 bases and J by 1 base, and 11 bases separated the two germline ends. The CDR3 is made up of 14 amino acids. CDR3 sequence: CASSTMTGNTEAFF. Here the CDR3 DNA reads TGTGCCAGCAGCACTATGACAGGGAACACTGAAGCTTTCTTT.

This clonotype came up many times. This chain connects TRBV2 to TRBJ2-7; D perhaps matches TRBD1 (6 bases). This CDR3 comprises 15 residues. Trimming shortened V by 1 base and J by 2 bases, and 12 bases separated the two germline ends. Germline V gene data show CDR1 as SNHLY and CDR2 as FYNNEI. This CDR3 is CASSEGWDNPYEQYF. Here the CDR3 DNA reads TGTGCCAGCAGTGAAGGGTGGGACAATCCCTACGAGCAGTACTTC. Together with reference TRBV2 and TRBJ2-7, the CDR3 gives the full variable domain: EPEVTQTPSHQVTQMGQEVILRCVPISNHLYFYWYRQILGQKVEFLVSFYNNEISEKSEIFDDQFSVERPDGSNFTLKIRSTKLEDSAMYFCASSEGWDNPYEQYFGPGTRLTVT.

This chain joins TRBV20-1 and TRBJ1-4; no firm D call. This CDR3 contains 11 residues. V was shortened by 0 bases and J by 5 bases, with 1 base between the two germline ends. CDR1 is DFQATT and CDR2 is SNEGSKA in the germline V gene (reference sequence). In nucleotides, the CDR3 is TGCAGTGCTAGAGAGAATGAAAAACTGTTTTTT. This sequence encodes CSARENEKLFF.

This clonotype came up once. The chain combines TRBV10-3 with TRBJ2-6; 9 nucleotides match TRBD2. In germline, CDR1 is ENHRY, CDR2 SYGVKD. V lost 0 bases and J lost 4; bases outside the gene matches: 4. The CDR3 spans 17 residues. The CDR3 DNA reads as TGTGCCATCAGTGAGTCTCTAGCGGGGCGAGGGGCCAACGTCCTGACTTTC. It is translated as CAISESLAGRGANVLTF.

The chain employs TRBV24-1 and TRBJ1-2; 8 nucleotides agree with TRBD1. The CDR3 runs 15 residues. J gave up 1 base and V 4 bases, and 4 bases lay outside the gene matches. CDR1 is KGHDR, CDR2 SFDVKD, per germline. Here the CDR3 DNA reads TGTGCCACCAGTGAGACAGGGGAGGATAACTATGGCTACACCTTC. Protein product: CATSETGEDNYGYTF.

The DNA for the CDR3 is TGTGCCAGCAGCTTTGAGGTCGGAAAACTGTTTTTT. Amino acids: CASSFEVGKLFF. The chain carries TRBV7-2 and TRBJ1-4; D is uncertain. Trimming shortened V by 3 bases and J by 10 bases, and 9 bases separated the two germline ends. The CDR3 is made up of 12 amino acids. Germline V gene lookup returns CDR1 SGHTA and CDR2 FQGNSA.

J is TRBJ2-7 and V is TRBV9, with D perhaps matching TRBD1 (6 bases). The CDR3 has 13 amino acids. From germline, CDR1 is SGDLS and CDR2 YYNGEE. With 3 bases removed from V and 6 bases from J, the gap between germline ends came to 13 bases. The CDR3 sequence is CASSATQGSEQYF. The CDR3 DNA reads as TGTGCCAGCAGCGCAACCCAGGGGTCCGAGCAGTACTTC.

Concerning this clonotype itself: A much larger clone lies one base from this, so it may be a read error. This chain joins TRBV14 and TRBJ1-1, with D maybe TRBD1 (5 bases). CDR1 is SGHDN, CDR2 FVKESK, per germline. V lost 3 bases to trimming and J lost 1 base, with 6 bases between them. This CDR3 spans 13 amino acids. The CDR3 region is CASSHGANTEAFF. The CDR3 DNA reads as TGTGCCAGCAGCCACGGGGCGAACACTGAAGCTTTCTTT.

As to this clonotype: A much more abundant neighbour one base away suggests this may be a read error. The gene calls are TRBV25-1 and TRBJ2-7, with D possibly matching TRBD1 (5 bases). Looked up from germline, CDR1 is MGHDK and CDR2 is SYGVNS. The CDR3 is 10 amino acids. V was shortened by 11 bases and J by 0 bases, with 5 bases between the two germline ends. The CDR3 DNA follows: TGTGCCGACAGCTCCTACGAGCAGTACTTC. It encodes CADSSYEQYF.

The V and J genes are TRBV7-2 and TRBJ2-5; possibly TRBD2 for D (5 bases). V gave up 5 bases and J gave up 4 bases, with 17 bases separating them. This CDR3 is built from 15 residues. Germline loops: CDR1 SGHTA, CDR2 FQGNSA. The CDR3 nucleotides are TGTGCCAGCAGCCGACTGTCCGCTAGCCGAGAGACCCAGTACTTC. This gives the protein CASSRLSASRETQYF. The variable domain in full, completed from reference TRBV7-2 and TRBJ2-5, reads GAGVSQSPSNKVTEKGKDVELRCDPISGHTALYWYRQSLGQGLEFLIYFQGNSAPDKSGLPSDRFSAERTGGSVSTLTIQRTQQEDSAVYLCASSRLSASRETQYFGPGTRLLVL.

The rearrangement links TRBV7-9 to TRBJ1-5; D remains ambiguous. This CDR3 is 14 amino acids long. Per germline, CDR1 SEHNR and CDR2 FQNEAQ (reference sequence). The V end lost 4 bases, the J end lost 0 bases, and 7 bases lay between the germline ends. The CDR3 is CASSSEASNQPQHF. The CDR3 DNA sequence: TGTGCCAGCAGCTCAGAAGCTAGCAATCAGCCCCAGCATTTT.

With regard to this clonotype: A read error may account for a junction end that differs from germline. The V call is TRBV14, the J call TRBJ1-2; 8 nucleotides align to TRBD1. The CDR3 has 15 residues. Germline V gene data show CDR1 as SGHDN and CDR2 as FVKESK. Written as DNA, the CDR3 is TGTGCCAGCAACCAAGTTCCAGGGGGCATAAGTGGCTACACCTTC. Amino acid sequence: CASNQVPGGISGYTF. Using reference TRBV14 and TRBJ1-2 for the parts outside the CDR3, the full variable domain is EAGVTQFPSHSVIEKGQTVTLRCDPISGHDNLYWYRRVMGKEIKFLLHFVKESKQDESGMPNNRFLAERTGGTYSTLKVQPAELEDSGVYFCASNQVPGGISGYTFGSGTRLTVV.

On this clonotype: One end of the junction fails to match germline, which may point to a read error. This chain connects TRBV2 to TRBJ2-5, with 8 bases identical to TRBD1. The CDR3 contains 15 residues. Germline loops: CDR1 SNHLY, CDR2 FYNNEI. CDR3 amino acids: CASREGRGLFLTQYF. Written as DNA, the CDR3 is TGTGCCAGCAGAGAAGGCAGGGGGCTGTTTCTGACCCAGTACTTC.

The chain employs TRBV5-4 and TRBJ1-1; D might be TRBD1 (6 bases). The germline V and J ends were trimmed by 5 bases and 1 base, with 15 bases remaining between them. The CDR3 totals 15 residues. Per the germline V gene, CDR1 is SGHNT and CDR2 is YYREEE (reference sequence). As DNA, the CDR3 is TGTGCCAGCAGTCCCGGGACAAAACAGAACACTGAAGCTTTCTTT. Its translation is CASSPGTKQNTEAFF.

This clonotype was recorded a few times. The chain links TRBV10-3 to TRBJ2-7; a weak D match, TRBD1 (6 bases). Trimming pared 10 bases from V and 6 bases from J, leaving 25 bases between. Per the germline V gene, CDR1 is ENHRY and CDR2 is SYGVKD. This CDR3 is built from 15 residues. The CDR3 loop reads CATTQGTFVGSEQYF. DNA for the CDR3: TGTGCCACCACCCAGGGGACCTTTGTCGGAAGCGAGCAGTACTTC.

The rearrangement joins TRBV29-1 to TRBJ2-3; maybe TRBD2 (6 bases). V was pared by 1 base and J by 0 bases, with 11 bases between. The germline CDR1 and CDR2 sequences are SQVTM and ANQGSEA. CDR3 length: 15 amino acids. Here the CDR3 DNA reads TGCAGCGTTGAAGCCGTAGCGGTTAGCACAGATACGCAGTATTTT. This encodes CSVEAVAVSTDTQYF.

V usage is TRBV20-1 and J usage is TRBJ1-4; no firm D call. V was shortened by 4 bases and J by 2 bases, with 8 bases between the two germline ends. There are 13 residues in the CDR3. The germline gives CDR1 DFQATT, CDR2 SNEGSKA (reference sequence). The CDR3 is CSATKGTNEKLFF. The CDR3 region has the DNA TGCAGTGCTACTAAAGGGACTAATGAAAAACTGTTTTTT.

This clonotype has just one count. J is TRBJ2-7 and V is TRBV20-1, with a weak D call TRBD2 (5 bases). CDR3 size: 12 residues. Per the germline V gene, CDR1 is DFQATT and CDR2 is SNEGSKA (reference sequence). V lost 5 bases and J lost 6, with 14 bases in between. CDR3 residues: CSAYHRGSEQYF. CDR3 coding DNA: TGCAGTGCTTACCACAGAGGGTCCGAGCAGTACTTC.

The V call is TRBV10-3, the J call TRBJ2-7; the match to TRBD1 covers 9 bases. Per germline, CDR1 ENHRY and CDR2 SYGVKD. Trimming at V came to 6 bases and at J to 3 bases, leaving 3 bases not matched to a gene. The CDR3 totals 13 residues. Here the CDR3 reads CAIRGTGNYEQYF. The CDR3 region has the DNA TGTGCCATCAGGGGGACAGGGAACTACGAGCAGTACTTC.

The rearrangement uses TRBV2 and TRBJ2-2; 7 nucleotides line up with TRBD1. Germline loops: CDR1 SNHLY, CDR2 FYNNEI. The CDR3 loop spans 13 amino acids. The J segment lost 7 bases and the V segment lost 2 bases, leaving 1 base of the junction unmatched. The CDR3 DNA reads as TGTGCCAGCAGTGAAAGGACAGGCGGGGAGCTGTTTTTT. Encoded protein: CASSERTGGELFF.

This clonotype occurred a few times. CDR3 residues: CATSGQSYEQYF. The DNA for the CDR3 is TGTGCCACCTCGGGACAAAGCTACGAGCAGTACTTC. This rearrangement joins TRBV6-1 to TRBJ2-7; possibly TRBD1 for D (6 bases). V gave up 10 bases and J gave up 3 bases, with 13 bases separating them. Germline lookup yields CDR1 MNHNS and CDR2 SASEGT. This CDR3 comprises 12 residues.

The V and J genes are TRBV25-1 and TRBJ1-1; perhaps TRBD1 as D (5 bases). The CDR3 runs to 15 residues. The ends were cut back, 5 bases at V and 0 bases at J, with 13 bases in the middle. Germline V gene lookup returns CDR1 MGHDK and CDR2 SYGVNS. The DNA for the CDR3 is TGTGCCAGCAGTTTCGGGGGTCCTCTGAACACTGAAGCTTTCTTT. It is translated as CASSFGGPLNTEAFF.

This clonotype was detected only once. A read error is possible here, since a much larger clone lies one base away. The chain recombines TRBV29-1 with TRBJ1-5; perhaps TRBD1 as D (6 bases). The length of the CDR3 is 14 residues. Germline values: CDR1 SQVTM, CDR2 ANQGSEA. Between the trimmed V and J ends, which lost 6 bases and 0 bases, there was a span of 12 bases. The CDR3 DNA follows: TGCAGCGTCCGAGGGGGGGATAGCAATCAGCCCCAGCATTTT. Its protein is CSVRGGDSNQPQHF.

The chain recombines TRBV25-1 with TRBJ1-2, with D hard to call. Trimming stripped 5 bases from V and 8 bases from J, with 18 bases between. In germline, CDR1 is MGHDK, CDR2 SYGVNS. This CDR3 contains 14 residues. The CDR3 loop is CASSLSAQVGGYTF. Written as DNA, the CDR3 is TGTGCCAGCAGTTTATCGGCGCAGGTGGGGGGCTACACCTTC.

The chain joins TRBV2 to TRBJ1-6; 7 nucleotides agree with TRBD1. CDR1 and CDR2 from the germline V gene are SNHLY and FYNNEI. Losses at the gene ends were 3 bases for V and 10 bases for J; bases not matched to a gene: 9. The CDR3 is 15 amino acids. CDR3 DNA: TGTGCCAGCAGTGAGCCCGGGGACAGCACCTCACCCCTCCACTTT. This gives the protein CASSEPGDSTSPLHF.

As concerns this clonotype: This may be a read error: a much more frequent sequence differs by one nucleotide. Likely a read error: the CDR3 ends without its conserved phenylalanine or tryptophan. The genes are TRBV2 and TRBJ2-7; D may be TRBD1 (6 bases). V lost 6 bases to trimming and J lost 0 bases, with 12 bases between them. The CDR3 has 14 residues. Germline CDR1 reads SNHLY; CDR2 reads FYNNEI. CDR3 sequence: CASSEDSSSYEQYL. As DNA, the CDR3 is TGTGCCAGCAGCGAGGACAGCAGCTCCTACGAGCAGTACCTC.

Regarding this clonotype: Without the conserved terminal phenylalanine or tryptophan, this CDR3 likely stems from a read error. The chain uses TRBV2 and TRBJ1-5; 9 bases match TRBD1. Germline loops: CDR1 SNHLY, CDR2 FYNNEI. V was clipped by 5 bases and J by 6 bases; unmatched bases: 11. The CDR3 is made up of 16 amino acids. For the CDR3, the DNA is TGTGCCAGCAGTTTGGCCGAACAGGGGGCAGGTCAGCCCCAGCATCTT. Translated: CASSLAEQGAGQPQHL.

A note on this clonotype: This CDR3 is missing its conserved last phenylalanine or tryptophan, likely due to a read error. No DNA is shown, since the ends of the CDR3 on it are uncertain; the CDR3 is the one TCRdb lists. The rearrangement joins TRBV2 to TRBJ1-5. The length of the CDR3 is 9 amino acids, counting both ends. Germline V gene lookup returns CDR1 SNHLY and CDR2 FYNNEI. The CDR3 sequence is CASSLTSGG.